The 21 T cell receptor beta chains listed next were all sequenced from one sample in a study of vaccination and CD4 T cells after COVID-19. Time point denoted: late sampling 161 to 241 days after vaccination in a few convalescent patients. Treatment indicated: roughly ten-day PBMC culture with coronavirus spike peptide pools or control peptides (ViraFEST assay). Their antigens are not known. Once obtained from cultured CD4+ T cells, the DNA was sequenced using the Oncomine TCR Beta short-read assay. TCRdb processed the PCR reads anew with MiXCR; each CDR3 protein has one entry. The profile shows about 21,000 distinct CDR3 sequences, roughly 46% of them singletons. Sequences were derived from CD4+ T cells from blood, cultured in vitro, sampled about 7 months after SARS-CoV-2 vaccination. Receptors were obtained from a human donor who had recovered from COVID-19.

The gene calls are TRBV7-2 and TRBJ2-7, with TRBD1 identical over 9 bases. This CDR3 spans 14 amino acids. The junction had 4 bases not matched to a gene; V was cut back by 5 bases and J by 2 bases. Germline values: CDR1 SGHTA, CDR2 FQGNSA. The CDR3 DNA reads TGTGCCAGCAGCCGGACAGGGGTTGCCTACGAGCAGTACTTC. This sequence encodes CASSRTGVAYEQYF.

V is TRBV7-8 and J is TRBJ2-5, with D hard to call. The CDR3 consists of 14 residues. The V end was cut by 1 base, the J end by 4 bases, with 10 bases between. CDR1 is SGHVS and CDR2 is FQNEAQ in the germline V gene. The CDR3, as DNA: TGTGCCAGCAGCTTAGACCTGGGCCCAGAGACCCAGTACTTC. This gives the protein CASSLDLGPETQYF.

The genes are TRBV12-3 or TRBV12-4 and TRBJ1-5; no clear D. The CDR3 length is 18 residues. Deletions cut 8 bases from V and 0 bases from J, with 23 bases between. This CDR3 reads CASSLMGWAGGSNQPQHF. The CDR3 bases are TGTGCCAGCTCTCTTATGGGGTGGGCAGGTGGTAGCAATCAGCCCCAGCATTTT.

The V gene is TRBV11-1, the J gene TRBJ2-7; 14 bases line up with TRBD2. Germline-derived CDR1 and CDR2 are SGHAT and FQDESV (reference sequence). CDR3 length: 16 residues. V shed 5 bases, J shed 3 bases, and the junction held 6 bases outside the gene matches. CDR3 residues: CASSPGLAGVGYEQYF. CDR3 in DNA: TGTGCCAGCAGCCCGGGACTAGCGGGAGTGGGCTACGAGCAGTACTTC.

Only one count was recorded for this clonotype. This chain uses TRBV20-1 with TRBJ2-5, with 7 bases aligning to TRBD2. The trim removed 6 bases at V and 2 bases at J, leaving 6 bases unmatched. The germline V gene encodes CDR1 DFQATT and CDR2 SNEGSKA (reference sequence). The CDR3 runs 13 residues. CDR3 coding DNA: TGCAGTGCGGAACTAGCGCTTCAAGAGACCCAGTACTTC. It is translated as CSAELALQETQYF.

The rearrangement joins TRBV7-9 to TRBJ1-3; 7 nucleotides match TRBD1. CDR1 and CDR2 from the germline V gene are SEHNR and FQNEAQ (reference sequence). The trim removed 5 bases at V and 7 bases at J, leaving 5 bases unmatched. The length of the CDR3 is 13 residues. In nucleotides, the CDR3 is TGTGCCAGCAGCACGACAGGGTGGAACACCATATATTTT. It yields the protein CASSTTGWNTIYF.

This clonotype was seen a handful of times. The chain uses TRBV7-2 and TRBJ2-5, with 9 bases fitting TRBD2. CDR3 size: 15 residues. The germline V gene encodes CDR1 SGHTA and CDR2 FQGNSA. Losses at the gene ends were 5 bases for V and 5 bases for J; bases not matched to a gene: 9. CDR3 loop: CASSTGTSITETQYF. CDR3 coding DNA: TGTGCCAGCAGCACTGGGACTAGCATCACGGAGACCCAGTACTTC. The full variable domain, with the rest looked up from reference TRBV7-2 and TRBJ2-5, is GAGVSQSPSNKVTEKGKDVELRCDPISGHTALYWYRQSLGQGLEFLIYFQGNSAPDKSGLPSDRFSAERTGGSVSTLTIQRTQQEDSAVYLCASSTGTSITETQYFGPGTRLLVL.

The gene calls are TRBV2 and TRBJ1-5; D is unresolved. The CDR3 is 13 amino acids. The ends were cut back, 1 base at V and 6 bases at J, with 7 bases in the middle. Germline CDR1 SNHLY, CDR2 FYNNEI. This chain's CDR3 is CASSEDVGQPQHF. CDR3 nucleotides: TGTGCCAGCAGTGAAGACGTCGGTCAGCCCCAGCATTTT.

The chain is built from TRBV19 and TRBJ2-1; possible D gene TRBD1, 6 bases. The CDR3 spans 13 residues. CDR1 and CDR2 (germline): LNHDA, SQIVND (reference sequence). Trimming removed 2 bases at V and 12 bases at J, with 14 bases between. CDR3 loop: CASSISRDTLQFF. CDR3 coding DNA: TGTGCCAGTAGTATATCCCGGGACACATTGCAGTTCTTC.

On this clonotype itself: The DNA is omitted, as the CDR3 cannot be located on it reliably, and the CDR3 follows TCRdb's listing. The chain links TRBV7-9 to TRBJ2-3; whether TRBD2, the table's D call, matches the DNA was not checked. Germline V gives CDR1 SEHNR, CDR2 FQNEAQ (reference sequence). A total of 13 residues make up the CDR3, ends included. CDR3 region: CASSFGEGDTQYF.

This chain joins TRBV29-1 and TRBJ2-7, with 7 bases fitting TRBD1. The germline V gene has CDR1 SQVTM and CDR2 ANQGSEA. J was trimmed by 6 bases and V by 7 bases; bases with no gene match: 15. The length of the CDR3 is 14 residues. CDR3 loop: CSGRQGGNYGEQYF. In DNA form, the CDR3 reads TGCAGCGGGAGACAGGGTGGCAACTATGGCGAGCAGTACTTC.

The rearrangement links TRBV6-1 to TRBJ1-1, with D uncertain. This CDR3 has 13 amino acids. Germline CDR1 reads MNHNS; CDR2 reads SASEGT. Trimming stripped 5 bases from V and 1 base from J, with 8 bases between. The CDR3 nucleotides read TGTGCCAGCAGTCAATCCGGGAACACTGAAGCTTTCTTT. Protein: CASSQSGNTEAFF.

This clonotype was recorded a few times. The CDR3 region has the DNA TGTGCCAGCAGTTACAGTCGGGGCCAGCCCCAGCATTTT. This gives the protein CASSYSRGQPQHF. The chain has TRBV6-5 and TRBJ1-5; TRBD1 is a possible D gene (5 bases). V shed 2 bases and J shed 7 bases, with 9 bases lying between them. CDR3 length: 13 residues. Germline V gene sequence: CDR1 MNHEY, CDR2 SVGAGI.

This chain joins TRBV7-9 and TRBJ2-2, with unresolved D. Germline CDR1 and CDR2: SEHNR and FQNEAQ (reference sequence). The CDR3 totals 15 residues. V lost 1 base, J lost 0 bases, and 6 bases lay in between. This chain's CDR3 is CASSLGLANTGELFF. CDR3 in DNA: TGTGCCAGCAGCTTAGGACTCGCGAACACCGGGGAGCTGTTTTTT.

The chain is built from TRBV15 and TRBJ2-1; TRBD2 aligns across 8 bases. The CDR3 runs 19 residues. Looked up from germline, CDR1 is LNHNV and CDR2 is YYDKDF (reference sequence). The V segment lost 3 bases and the J segment 1 base; nucleotides outside the gene matches: 14. CDR3 amino acids: CATSSRGGRLRASYNEQFF. DNA of the CDR3: TGTGCCACCAGCAGCCGGGGGGGGCGTTTGAGGGCGTCCTACAATGAGCAGTTCTTC.

The chain recombines TRBV2 with TRBJ2-3; no clear D gene. The germline V and J ends were trimmed by 4 bases and 3 bases, with 5 bases remaining between them. The CDR3 contains 12 residues. Per germline, CDR1 SNHLY and CDR2 FYNNEI. CDR3 nucleotide sequence: TGTGCCAGCAGTGGCCGAACAGATACGCAGTATTTT. Its protein product is CASSGRTDTQYF.

The sample holds a few counts of this clonotype. V usage is TRBV7-6 and J usage is TRBJ1-1, with D possibly being TRBD1 (5 bases). This CDR3 is built from 15 residues. Deletions cut 5 bases from V and 1 base from J, with 14 bases between. Germline CDR1 and CDR2: SGHVS and FNYEAQ. CDR3 amino acids: CASSETDLWNTEAFF. CDR3 in DNA: TGTGCCAGCAGCGAGACAGACCTATGGAACACTGAAGCTTTCTTT.

This chain links TRBV7-2 with TRBJ2-7; 10 nucleotides match TRBD2. V lost 1 base, J lost 7 bases, and 10 bases stayed unmatched. The CDR3 covers 16 residues. Germline-derived CDR1 and CDR2 are SGHTA and FQGNSA. In nucleotides, the CDR3 is TGTGCCAGCAGCTTAGGACGGCTAGCGGGAGTAAGAGAGCAGTACTTC. As protein: CASSLGRLAGVREQYF. Filled out from reference TRBV7-2 and TRBJ2-7, the complete variable domain reads GAGVSQSPSNKVTEKGKDVELRCDPISGHTALYWYRQSLGQGLEFLIYFQGNSAPDKSGLPSDRFSAERTGGSVSTLTIQRTQQEDSAVYLCASSLGRLAGVREQYFGPGTRLTVT.

This clonotype was found a few times. This CDR3 reads CSAVNPQGGDTEAFF. CDR3 bases: TGCAGTGCCGTAAATCCACAGGGTGGGGACACTGAAGCTTTCTTT. This chain uses TRBV20-1 with TRBJ1-1; tentatively, D is TRBD1 (6 bases). The CDR3 sequence is 15 residues long. The V and J ends lost 6 bases and 3 bases respectively, with 20 bases between them. Germline V gives CDR1 DFQATT, CDR2 SNEGSKA (reference sequence).

The gene calls are TRBV15 and TRBJ2-4, with 8 bases matching TRBD1. The CDR3 spans 13 residues. V shed 6 bases and J 8 bases; nucleotides not matched to a gene: 6. Germline CDR1 reads LNHNV; CDR2 reads YYDKDF (reference sequence). CDR3 loop: CATRRQGWYIQYF. CDR3 nucleotides: TGTGCCACCAGACGACAGGGGTGGTACATTCAGTACTTC.

This clonotype was found a few times. This chain links TRBV6-1 with TRBJ1-2, with 7 bases aligning to TRBD1. Germline V lookup: CDR1 MNHNS, CDR2 SASEGT. The CDR3 is 13 amino acids. V was clipped by 2 bases and J by 8 bases; unmatched bases: 5. In DNA, the CDR3 is TGTGCCAGCAGTGAATACAGGGACAGAGGCTACACCTTC. Translating it yields CASSEYRDRGYTF.